This paragraph covers one T cell receptor (beta chain) sequence. This clone was picked up a small number of times. The antigen it binds to is not known. No base quality information exists; no much larger clone differs at one position. This specimen belongs to a study of blood T cell repertoires in COVID-19 (TCRdb year 2020). With regard to the full study: Collaborator samples came from the United States, Italy and Spain and covered acute and convalescent phases of COVID-19. The material from the prospective study consisted of cDNA or gDNA derived from T cells, B-cell-depleted T cells, or PBMCs. Deeply sampled blood TCRbeta repertoires from subjects exposed to, actively infected with, or recovered from COVID-19 were included in the dataset. The repertoires were released in a freely available public database meant as a resource for research on the immune response to SARS-CoV-2. The samples were drawn from two sources: the first 160 participants of the ongoing ImmuneRACE study, and fewer than 1,500 subjects contributed by 6 global collaborators. A de-identified subject ID, COVID-19 status, age in years and sex were almost always included in the sample metadata. Where available, HLA class I and class II types were taken from metadata supplied by the sample provider and were not determined by assay-based typing.

TCRbeta CDR3 regions were amplified from genomic DNA using the immunoSEQ Assay, a bias-controlled multiplex PCR. The published analysis was carried out like this. Within the assay, amplification of reference gene primers was used to estimate how many nucleated cells each sample contained. To quantify the absolute abundance of each unique TCRbeta CDR3 rearrangement, sequence reads were collapsed and filtered. For each sample, productive Simpson clonality was calculated as the square root of Simpson's diversity index across productive rearrangements. TCRdb stores this immuneACCESS table with in-frame sequences only. Part of the clones is absent; in the studies checked, under half of the shortfall reflects unresolved V genes, and no reason is known for the rest. V, J and clone size are taken as reported in that table, and D and trimming were inferred from the DNA itself. A total of over 25,000 clones appear in this sample, roughly 90% of them only once. Roughly 3.9% of the sample lies in the top ten.

The collaborating institutions used their own protocols to collect whole blood in K2EDTA tubes. Collaborator samples were shipped for TCRbeta analysis as frozen whole blood, isolated PBMCs, or DNA extracted from either sample type. The study at large found these results: How much clinical and demographic metadata was included differed by source and by participant, and the metadata was provided uncurated.

Sequences were obtained from peripheral blood. This clonotype was obtained from a human donor in a cohort sampled during active COVID-19.

The CDR3 protein sequence reads: CASSLSPLGARAEAFF. The nucleotide sequence is TGCGCCAGCAGCTTGTCTCCGTTGGGGGCAAGGGCTGAAGCTTTCTTT. The rearranged segments are TRBV5-1 and TRBJ1-1; TRBD1 might be the D gene, on 6 matching bases. V is shortened by 1 base, J by 6 bases, and the region joining them spans 19 bases. The CDR3 covers 16 residues, taking in both the cysteine and the phenylalanine. Only the CDR3 region is kept as DNA, spanning 48 bases read in frame from base 1. CDR1 and CDR2 were assigned from the germline V gene as SGHRS and YFSETQ.